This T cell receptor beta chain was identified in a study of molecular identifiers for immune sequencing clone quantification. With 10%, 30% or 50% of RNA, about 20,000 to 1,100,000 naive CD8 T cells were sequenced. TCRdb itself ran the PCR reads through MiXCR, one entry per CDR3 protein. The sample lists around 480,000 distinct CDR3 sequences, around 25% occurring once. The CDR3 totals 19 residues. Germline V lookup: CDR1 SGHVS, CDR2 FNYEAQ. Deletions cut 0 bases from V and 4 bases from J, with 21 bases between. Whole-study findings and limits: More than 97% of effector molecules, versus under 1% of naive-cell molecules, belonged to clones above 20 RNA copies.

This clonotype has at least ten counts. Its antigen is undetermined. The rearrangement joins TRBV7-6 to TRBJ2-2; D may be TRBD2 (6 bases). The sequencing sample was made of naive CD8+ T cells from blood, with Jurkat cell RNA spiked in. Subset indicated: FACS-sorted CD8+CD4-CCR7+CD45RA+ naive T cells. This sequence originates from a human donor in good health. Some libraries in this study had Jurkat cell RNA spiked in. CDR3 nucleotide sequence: TGTGCCAGCAGCTTAGCGATCAGGTCTCGGGAGTGGGGCACCGGGGAGCTGTTTTTT. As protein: CASSLAIRSREWGTGELFF.